Shown below are 9 T cell receptor beta chains from a single sample sequenced in a study of cytomegalovirus exposure and HLA in healthy donors. Primers for the PCR totalled 60 Vbeta and 13 Jbeta. The repertoire was sequenced with immunoSEQ multiplex PCR; TCRdb's copy has only in-frame clones and lacks some. The sample records approximately 150,000 clones, over 65% being singletons. The specimen was PBMCs. The receptors come from a woman aged 30 to 39 in good health and CMV-seropositive.

The chain joins TRBV11-3 to TRBJ2-7; 10 positions match TRBD2. The CDR3 totals 14 residues. Per the germline V gene, CDR1 is SGHNT and CDR2 is YENEEA. The J segment lost 7 bases and the V segment lost 10 bases, leaving 13 bases of the junction unmatched. In DNA, the CDR3 is TGTGCCACAGCGACTAGCGGGTCGGTGGGTGAGCAGTACTTC. This codes for CATATSGSVGEQYF.

This clone was found once. The chain combines TRBV5-4 with TRBJ2-5, with TRBD2 matching over 7 bases. V lost 0 bases and J lost 4; bases outside the gene matches: 9. CDR1 and CDR2 (germline): SGHNT, YYREEE (reference sequence). The length of the CDR3 is 16 residues. CDR3 coding DNA: TGTGCCAGCAGCTTGGCCGGCGGGAGCGCCGGAGAGACCCAGTACTTC. It yields the protein CASSLAGGSAGETQYF.

The V gene is TRBV4-1, the J gene TRBJ2-7; no clear D. This CDR3 spans 15 amino acids. Germline V gene sequence: CDR1 MGHRA, CDR2 YSYEKL. The V end was cut by 1 base, the J end by 3 bases, with 13 bases between. The CDR3 coding sequence is TGCGCCAGCAGCCAAGTGGTTGGTACAGACTACGAGCAGTACTTC. Its translation is CASSQVVGTDYEQYF.

J is TRBJ2-1 and V is TRBV19, with TRBD2 matching over 8 bases. There are 15 residues in the CDR3. Germline assignment: CDR1 LNHDA and CDR2 SQIVND (reference sequence). J gave up 0 bases and V 6 bases, and 4 bases lay outside the gene matches. The CDR3 region has the DNA TGTGCCAGTAGAAACAGCGGGAGCTCCTACAATGAGCAGTTCTTC. Its protein product is CASRNSGSSYNEQFF. Full variable domain (rest looked up from reference TRBV19 and TRBJ2-1): DGGITQSPKYLFRKEGQNVTLSCEQNLNHDAMYWYRQDPGQGLRLIYYSQIVNDFQKGDIAEGYSVSREKKESFPLTVTSAQKNPTAFYLCASRNSGSSYNEQFFGPGTRLTVL.

The chain joins TRBV19 to TRBJ1-5; perhaps TRBD1 as D (5 bases). V was trimmed by 4 bases and J by 5 bases, leaving 18 bases between them. Germline CDR1 LNHDA, CDR2 SQIVND (reference sequence). The CDR3 is made up of 16 amino acids. The CDR3 protein is CASSRWTSGGDQPQHF. CDR3 nucleotides: TGTGCCAGTAGTAGGTGGACATCCGGGGGGGATCAGCCCCAGCATTTT.

The chain combines TRBV5-1 with TRBJ1-1; D ambiguous. CDR1 is SGHRS, CDR2 YFSETQ, per germline. Trimming took off 0 bases at V and 7 bases at J, with 13 bases between the two ends. The CDR3 length is 14 residues. DNA of the CDR3: TGCGCCAGCAGCTTGGCGGTACAGAACCTTGAAGCTTTCTTT. It yields the protein CASSLAVQNLEAFF.

V usage is TRBV4-1 and J usage is TRBJ2-3, with 10 bases identical to TRBD2. V trimming: 4 bases; J trimming: 2 bases; junction bases outside the gene matches: 6. Germline CDR1 MGHRA, CDR2 YSYEKL. This CDR3 is 16 amino acids long. The DNA of the CDR3 is TGCGCCAGCAGCCCCTTACTAGCGGGGTACACAGATACGCAGTATTTT. It encodes CASSPLLAGYTDTQYF.

The chain combines TRBV9 with TRBJ2-3; 10 bases map to TRBD1. This CDR3 is 14 amino acids long. The germline V gene has CDR1 SGDLS and CDR2 YYNGEE. Trimming removed 3 bases from V and 6 bases from J; junction bases left unmatched: 4. This CDR3 is CASSGGTGEDTQYF. The CDR3 bases are TGTGCCAGCAGCGGAGGGACAGGGGAGGATACGCAGTATTTT.

This clone was seen only once. The chain couples TRBV6-4 to TRBJ2-3; D remains ambiguous. Trimming took off 3 bases at V and 3 bases at J, with 10 bases between the two ends. The CDR3 is 14 amino acids. Per germline, CDR1 MRHNA and CDR2 SNTAGT. This CDR3 reads CASSEELGTDTQYF. The CDR3 DNA reads as TGTGCCAGCAGTGAAGAGCTCGGTACAGATACGCAGTATTTT.